What follows are 7 T cell receptor beta chains derived from one specimen sequenced in a study of T cells in Graves' hyperthyroidism and ophthalmopathy. The TCR beta CDR3 regions underwent amplification using RNA transcripts as the source. In the first-round RT-PCR of the TCR CDR3, the HTBI primer set was used. TCRdb passed the multiplex PCR reads through MiXCR, listing each CDR3 protein once. The table has around 720,000 distinct CDR3 sequences, just over 35% seen once. Sequencing input: blood. The receptors were gathered from a woman aged 40 to 55 with Graves' hyperthyroidism.

This clonotype was found a few times. The chain joins TRBV10-3 to TRBJ1-5, with TRBD1 matching 8 bases. This CDR3 has 15 amino acids. Germline assignment: CDR1 ENHRY and CDR2 SYGVKD. With 2 bases clipped from V and 6 bases from J, the junction kept 6 bases outside the gene matches. CDR3 bases: TGTGCCATCAGTGAGAAAGTGGACAGGGCTCAGCCCCAGCATTTT. Protein sequence: CAISEKVDRAQPQHF.

V gene TRBV19 combines with J gene TRBJ1-6; possibly TRBD1 for D (5 bases). The CDR3 spans 15 residues. V lost 1 base and J lost 9, with 13 bases in between. Germline CDR1 LNHDA, CDR2 SQIVND (reference sequence). This CDR3 reads CASSIVARDSSPLHF. The CDR3 DNA reads as TGTGCCAGTAGTATAGTGGCCAGGGATAGTTCACCCCTCCACTTT.

A remark on this clonotype: As the CDR3 is not closed by the conserved phenylalanine or tryptophan, this likely results from a read error. The DNA is left out, because the CDR3 cannot be placed on it with certainty; the CDR3 is given as TCRdb lists it. V usage is TRBV5-1 and J usage is TRBJ1-1; the DNA was not compared with TRBD1, the D call given in the table. The CDR3 adds up to 12 amino acids, both ends counted. Germline V gene lookup returns CDR1 SGHRS and CDR2 YFSETQ. The CDR3 spells CASSPSGQNTLS.

This clonotype was counted many times. The gene calls are TRBV29-1 and TRBJ1-6, with D possibly TRBD1 on 5 matching bases. Germline values: CDR1 SQVTM, CDR2 ANQGSEA. This CDR3 contains 13 residues. V shed 3 bases and J shed 7 bases, with 10 bases lying between them. CDR3 region: CSVDAGCNSPLHF. For the CDR3, the DNA is TGCAGCGTTGACGCAGGGTGCAATTCACCCCTCCACTTT.

The sample holds one count of this clonotype. CDR3 DNA: TGCGCCAGCAGTGATGCCCAGGGGACGAGTACGCAGTATTTT. Its translation: CASSDAQGTSTQYF. The chain recombines TRBV10-1 with TRBJ2-3, with D perhaps TRBD1 (6 bases). CDR1 WNHNN and CDR2 SYGVQD come from the germline V gene (reference sequence). Trimming took 3 bases from V and 8 from J, leaving 15 bases between them. This CDR3 contains 14 residues.

The sample holds a few counts of this clonotype. The chain joins TRBV5-4 to TRBJ1-6; D not resolved. The CDR3 has 15 residues. V was pared by 2 bases and J by 11 bases, with 17 bases between. Germline-derived CDR1 and CDR2 are SGHNT and YYREEE (reference sequence). DNA of the CDR3: TGTGCCAGCAGCTTTCCCACACCTCGGGCGGCACCCCTCCACTTT. It yields the protein CASSFPTPRAAPLHF.

This clonotype came up many times. This chain links TRBV6-5 with TRBJ1-1; 7 positions agree with TRBD1. Germline CDR1 reads MNHEY; CDR2 reads SVGAGI. This CDR3 region has 15 residues. V lost 6 bases to trimming and J lost 5 bases; unmatched junction nucleotides: 12. CDR3 protein: CASSETGNPITEAFF. Here the CDR3 DNA reads TGTGCCAGCAGCGAGACAGGGAACCCCATTACTGAAGCTTTCTTT.